This TCR beta chain derives from a study of Tregs in tolerant kidney transplant recipients. Related graft donors supplied nonmyeloablative bone marrow transplants, and mixed chimerism was transient. Comment on this clone: The read terminates 3 residues before the CDR3 end, so the remaining end is supplied by the germline J gene.

Method: immunoSEQ multiplex PCR; TCRdb's copy keeps in-frame clones and lacks some. This repertoire includes several thousand clones. V trimming: 5 bases; J trimming: 6 bases; junction bases outside the gene matches: 6. The CDR3 is 12 residues long. Per the germline V gene, CDR1 is GTSNPN and CDR2 is SVGIG (reference sequence). The chain combines TRBV30 with TRBJ1-2, with 7 bases lining up with TRBD1. This clonotype was obtained from a human patient who received a combined kidney and bone marrow transplant. A share of the T cells may be of graft donor origin. Here the sequenced sample was CD8+ T cells from blood (PBMCs), taken 12 months after the transplant. The CDR3 sequence: CAWDREGDGYTF. The covered CDR3 bases are TGTGCCTGGGACAGGGAGGGAGATGGC.